This TCR beta chain was observed in a study of technical replicates of blood from a few donors (TCRdb year 2017). Library method: the immunoSEQ multiplex PCR assay. In TCRdb, the immuneACCESS table is reduced to in-frame sequences with V and J assigned. These tables do not hold every clone; where another copy was compared, an unresolved V gene accounts for under half, and the others remain unexplained. The sample table contains roughly 72,000 clones; only one count was recorded for 95% to 97% of them. Clones ranked in the top ten supply approximately 0.32% of the sample. The trim is 4 bases for V and 2 bases for J, with a gap of 15 bases between the germline ends. Inclusive of the bounding cysteine and phenylalanine, the CDR3 is 16 residues long. Left in the record is the CDR3 DNA by itself, 48 bases read in frame from the first base. The CDR1 and CDR2 encoded by the germline V gene are MGHDK and SYGVNS.

This clone was recorded once. It lacks a known antigen. Base qualities were left out, and no much larger clone turns up one base away. The source is a human donor in good health. Sample: T cells isolated from PBMCs. The chain links TRBV25-1 with TRBJ2-1, with the D gene call left open. The CDR3 has the sequence CASSASRVPPYNEQFF. The nucleotides read TGTGCCAGCAGTGCATCTAGAGTTCCTCCCTACAATGAGCAGTTCTTC.